The source of this TCR beta chain is a study of T-cell reconstitution after alpha-beta-depleted transplantation in children. Points from the study as a whole: Reportedly, only several hundred clones from non-depleted graft cells drove alpha-beta T-cell counts at about two months. T-cell numbers and diversity one year post-transplant derived largely from freshly generated T cells. In some patients, recipient T cells and intrathymic progenitors surviving conditioning explained high day-60 diversity.

Unique molecular identifiers were built into the TCRbeta library. TCRdb recomputed calls from the PCR reads with MiXCR, one row per CDR3 protein. The sample carries fewer than 550,000 distinct CDR3 sequences, around 15% recorded once. In this sample, this clonotype turned up a few times. Its antigen remains unidentified. This CDR3 has 15 amino acids. The V gene end was trimmed by 6 bases and the J gene end by 4 bases; junction bases not matched to a gene: 6. Germline V gene data show CDR1 as DFQATT and CDR2 as SNEGSKA (reference sequence). This TCR was sampled from a boy under three years old who had a stem cell transplant for Wiskott-Aldrich syndrome, so the T cells may come from the graft donor. The chain joins TRBV20-1 to TRBJ2-1; 13 bases fit TRBD2. Sequenced material: PBMCs, mostly from graft donor cells, taken 360 days after TCRalphabeta/CD19-depleted stem cell transplant. This CDR3 reads CSAPGGLAGYNEQFF. DNA for the CDR3: TGCAGTGCCCCAGGGGGACTAGCGGGATACAATGAGCAGTTCTTC.